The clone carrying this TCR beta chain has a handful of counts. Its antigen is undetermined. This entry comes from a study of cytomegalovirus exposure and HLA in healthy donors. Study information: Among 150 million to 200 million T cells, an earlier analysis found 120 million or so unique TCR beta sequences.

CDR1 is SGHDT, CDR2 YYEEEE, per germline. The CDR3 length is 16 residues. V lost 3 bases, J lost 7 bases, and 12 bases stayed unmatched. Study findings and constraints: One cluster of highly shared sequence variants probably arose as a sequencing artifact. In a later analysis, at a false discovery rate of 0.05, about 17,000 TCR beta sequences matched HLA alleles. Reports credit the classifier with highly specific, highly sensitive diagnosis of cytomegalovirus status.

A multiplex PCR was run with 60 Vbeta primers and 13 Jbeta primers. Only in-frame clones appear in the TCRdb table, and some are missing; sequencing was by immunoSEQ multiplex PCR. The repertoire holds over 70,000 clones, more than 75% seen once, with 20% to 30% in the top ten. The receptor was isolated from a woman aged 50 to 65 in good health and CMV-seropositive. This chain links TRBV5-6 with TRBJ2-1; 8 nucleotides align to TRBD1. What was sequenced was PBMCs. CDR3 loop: CASSSPNDDRGNEQFF. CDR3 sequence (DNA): TGTGCCAGCAGCTCCCCCAACGACGACAGGGGAAATGAGCAGTTCTTC.